This TCR beta chain was found in a study of T cells in Graves' hyperthyroidism and ophthalmopathy. RNA transcripts gave rise to amplified TCR beta CDR3 regions. The TCR CDR3 first-round RT-PCR relied on the HTBI primer set. TCRdb redid the calling of the multiplex PCR reads with MiXCR, one entry per CDR3 protein. The data hold about 560,000 distinct CDR3 sequences, with roughly 46% observed a single time. This clonotype came up a few times. This CDR3 contains 13 residues. V gave up 6 bases and J gave up 7 bases, with 13 bases separating them. Germline V gives CDR1 SNHLY, CDR2 FYNNEI. Hyperthyroidism of Graves' type that showed no ophthalmopathy progression within 18 months was stable. Diagnosis relied on clinical symptoms, serum thyroxine and TRAb, thyroid ultrasound and orbital computed tomography.

The chain combines TRBV2 with TRBJ1-5; a possible D gene is TRBD1 (6 bases). The material sequenced was peripheral blood or thyroid tissue (not recorded which). The clonotype was recovered from a woman under 30 with Graves' hyperthyroidism. As DNA, the CDR3 is TGTGCCAGCAGGGGGGGGGCTGGACAGCCCCAGCATTTT. Protein: CASRGGAGQPQHF.